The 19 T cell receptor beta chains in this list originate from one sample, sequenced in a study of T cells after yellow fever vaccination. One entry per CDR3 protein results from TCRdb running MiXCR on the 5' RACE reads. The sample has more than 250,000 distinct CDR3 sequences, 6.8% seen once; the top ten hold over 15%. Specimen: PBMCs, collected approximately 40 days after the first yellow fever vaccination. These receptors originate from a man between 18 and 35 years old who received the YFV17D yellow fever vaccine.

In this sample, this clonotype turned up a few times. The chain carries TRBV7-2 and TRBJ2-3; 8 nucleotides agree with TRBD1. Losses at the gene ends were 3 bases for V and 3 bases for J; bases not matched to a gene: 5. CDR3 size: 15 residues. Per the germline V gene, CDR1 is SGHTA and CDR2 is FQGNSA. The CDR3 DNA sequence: TGTGCCAGCAGCTTCGGGGACAGGCTTACAGATACGCAGTATTTT. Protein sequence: CASSFGDRLTDTQYF.

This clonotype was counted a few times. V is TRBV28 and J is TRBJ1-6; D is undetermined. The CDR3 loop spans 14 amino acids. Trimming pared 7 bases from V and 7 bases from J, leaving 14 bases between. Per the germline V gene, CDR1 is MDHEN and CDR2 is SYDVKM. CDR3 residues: CASTPTPDNSPLHF. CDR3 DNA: TGTGCCAGCACTCCTACGCCCGACAATTCACCCCTCCACTTT.

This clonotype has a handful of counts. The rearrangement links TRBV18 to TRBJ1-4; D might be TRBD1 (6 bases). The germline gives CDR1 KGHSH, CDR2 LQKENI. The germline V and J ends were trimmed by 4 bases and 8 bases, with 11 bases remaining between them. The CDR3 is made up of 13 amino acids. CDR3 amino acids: CASSQGEEEKLFF. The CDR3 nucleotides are TGTGCCAGCTCACAGGGGGAAGAGGAAAAACTGTTTTTT.

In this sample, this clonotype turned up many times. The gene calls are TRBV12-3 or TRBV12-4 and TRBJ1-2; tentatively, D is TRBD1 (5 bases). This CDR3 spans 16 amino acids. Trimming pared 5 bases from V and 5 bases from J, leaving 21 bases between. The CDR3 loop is CASSPSPGLLLYGYTF. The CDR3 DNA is TGTGCCAGCAGTCCGAGCCCGGGACTCCTCCTATATGGCTACACCTTC.

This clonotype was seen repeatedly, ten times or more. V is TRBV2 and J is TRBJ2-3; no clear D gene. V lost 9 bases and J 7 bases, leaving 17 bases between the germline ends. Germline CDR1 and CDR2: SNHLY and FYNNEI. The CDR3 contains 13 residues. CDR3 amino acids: CASQTRAQNTQYF. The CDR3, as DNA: TGTGCCAGTCAAACAAGGGCCCAAAATACGCAGTATTTT.

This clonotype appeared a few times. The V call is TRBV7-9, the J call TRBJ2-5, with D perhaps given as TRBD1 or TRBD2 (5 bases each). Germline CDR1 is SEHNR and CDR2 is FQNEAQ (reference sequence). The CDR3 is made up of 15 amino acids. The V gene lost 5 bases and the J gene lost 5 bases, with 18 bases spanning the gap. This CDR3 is CASSRLLGGGETQYF. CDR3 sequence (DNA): TGTGCCAGCAGCCGCCTCCTTGGGGGTGGGGAGACCCAGTACTTC.

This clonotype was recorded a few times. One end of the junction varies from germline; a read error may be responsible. CDR3 sequence reads: CASSDRGQTNLRF. CDR3 nucleotides: TGTGCCAGCAGTGATCGGGGACAGACCAATTTGCGTTTT. This sequence joins TRBV5-6 and TRBJ1-5; 7 positions agree with TRBD1. This CDR3 region has 13 residues. Per germline, CDR1 SGHDT and CDR2 YYEEEE.

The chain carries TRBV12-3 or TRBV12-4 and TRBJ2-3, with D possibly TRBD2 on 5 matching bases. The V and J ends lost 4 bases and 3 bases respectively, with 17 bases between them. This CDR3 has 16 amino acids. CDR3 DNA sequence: TGTGCCAGCAGTTCCCCAGATACCCCGGGAACAGATACGCAGTATTTT. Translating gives CASSSPDTPGTDTQYF.

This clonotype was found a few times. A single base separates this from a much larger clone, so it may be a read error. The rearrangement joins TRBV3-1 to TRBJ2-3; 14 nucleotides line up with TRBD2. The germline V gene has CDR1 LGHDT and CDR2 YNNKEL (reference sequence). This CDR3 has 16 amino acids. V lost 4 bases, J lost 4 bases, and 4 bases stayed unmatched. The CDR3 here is CASSPSTSGGADTQYF. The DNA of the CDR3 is TGTGCCAGCAGCCCCTCGACTAGCGGGGGGGCAGATACGCAGTATTTT.

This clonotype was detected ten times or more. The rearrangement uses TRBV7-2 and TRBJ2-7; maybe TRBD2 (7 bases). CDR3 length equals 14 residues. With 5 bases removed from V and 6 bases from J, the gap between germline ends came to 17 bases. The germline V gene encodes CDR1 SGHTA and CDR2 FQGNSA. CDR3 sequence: CASSTDWGGSEQYF. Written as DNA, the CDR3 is TGTGCCAGCAGCACAGACTGGGGGGGCTCCGAGCAGTACTTC.

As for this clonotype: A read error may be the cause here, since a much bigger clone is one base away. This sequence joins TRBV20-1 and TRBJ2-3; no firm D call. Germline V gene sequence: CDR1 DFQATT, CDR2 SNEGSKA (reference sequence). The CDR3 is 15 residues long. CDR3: CCAREETTGTDTQYF. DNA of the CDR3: TGCTGTGCTAGAGAAGAGACAACAGGCACAGATACGCAGTATTTT.

Here the CDR3 DNA reads TGCGCCAGCAGCATTACAGGGTCTCGGGAGACCCAGTACTTC. It codes for CASSITGSRETQYF. This chain connects TRBV5-1 to TRBJ2-5; D might be TRBD1 (6 bases). The V gene lost 4 bases and the J gene lost 5 bases, with 15 bases spanning the gap. The CDR3 spans 14 residues. CDR1 and CDR2 (germline): SGHRS, YFSETQ.

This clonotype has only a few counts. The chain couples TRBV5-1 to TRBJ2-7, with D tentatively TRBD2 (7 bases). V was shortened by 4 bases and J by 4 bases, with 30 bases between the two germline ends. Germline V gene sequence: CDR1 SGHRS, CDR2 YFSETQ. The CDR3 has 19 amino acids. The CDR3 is CASSLAPWRGPRGGYEQYF. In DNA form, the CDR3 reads TGCGCCAGCAGCCTAGCCCCTTGGCGGGGGCCTCGAGGGGGATACGAGCAGTACTTC.

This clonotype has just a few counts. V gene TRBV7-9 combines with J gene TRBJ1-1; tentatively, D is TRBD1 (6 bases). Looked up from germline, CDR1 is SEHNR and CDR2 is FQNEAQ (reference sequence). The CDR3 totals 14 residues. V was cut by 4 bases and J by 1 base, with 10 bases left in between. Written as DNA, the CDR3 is TGTGCCAGCAGCTCCAACAGGGCGAACACTGAAGCTTTCTTT. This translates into CASSSNRANTEAFF.

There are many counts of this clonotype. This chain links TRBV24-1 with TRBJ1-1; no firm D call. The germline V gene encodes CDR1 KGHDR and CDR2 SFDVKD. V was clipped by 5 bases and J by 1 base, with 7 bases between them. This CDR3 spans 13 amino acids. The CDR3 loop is CATSVPGNTEAFF. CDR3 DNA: TGTGCCACCAGTGTCCCCGGGAACACTGAAGCTTTCTTT.

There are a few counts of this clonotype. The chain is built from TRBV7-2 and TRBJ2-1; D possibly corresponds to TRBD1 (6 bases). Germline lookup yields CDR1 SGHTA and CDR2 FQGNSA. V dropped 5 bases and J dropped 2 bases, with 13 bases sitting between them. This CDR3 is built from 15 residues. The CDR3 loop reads CASSPGAIPYNEQFF. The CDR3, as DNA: TGTGCCAGCAGCCCAGGGGCTATCCCCTACAATGAGCAGTTCTTC.

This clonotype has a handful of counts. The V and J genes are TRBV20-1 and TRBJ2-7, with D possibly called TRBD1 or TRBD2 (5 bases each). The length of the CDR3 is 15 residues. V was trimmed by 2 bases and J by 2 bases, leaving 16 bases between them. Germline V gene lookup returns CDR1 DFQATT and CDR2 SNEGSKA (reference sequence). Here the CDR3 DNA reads TGCAGTGCTAGACCCGCGGCACGGGGCACCTACGAGCAGTACGTC. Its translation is CSARPAARGTYEQYV.

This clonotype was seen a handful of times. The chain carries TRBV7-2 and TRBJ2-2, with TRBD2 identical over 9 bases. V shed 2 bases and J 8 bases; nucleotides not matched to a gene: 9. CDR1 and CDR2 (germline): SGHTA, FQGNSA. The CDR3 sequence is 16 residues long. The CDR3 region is CASSLFVAGGKGELFF. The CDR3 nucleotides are TGTGCCAGCAGCTTATTTGTTGCGGGGGGGAAAGGGGAGCTGTTTTTT. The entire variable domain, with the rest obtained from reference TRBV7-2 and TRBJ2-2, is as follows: GAGVSQSPSNKVTEKGKDVELRCDPISGHTALYWYRQSLGQGLEFLIYFQGNSAPDKSGLPSDRFSAERTGGSVSTLTIQRTQQEDSAVYLCASSLFVAGGKGELFFGEGSRLTVL.

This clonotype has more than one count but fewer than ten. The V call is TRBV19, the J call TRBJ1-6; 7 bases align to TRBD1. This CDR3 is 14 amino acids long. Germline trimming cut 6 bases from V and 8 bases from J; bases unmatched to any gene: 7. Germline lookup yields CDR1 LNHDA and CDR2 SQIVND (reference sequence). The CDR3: CASSFRDRDSPLHF. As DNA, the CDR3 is TGTGCCAGTAGCTTCCGGGACAGAGATTCACCCCTCCACTTT. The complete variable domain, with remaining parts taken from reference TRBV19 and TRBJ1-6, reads DGGITQSPKYLFRKEGQNVTLSCEQNLNHDAMYWYRQDPGQGLRLIYYSQIVNDFQKGDIAEGYSVSREKKESFPLTVTSAQKNPTAFYLCASSFRDRDSPLHFGNGTRLTVT.